The 21 T cell receptor beta chains listed next were all sequenced from one sample in a study of CD8 T cells in ankylosing spondylitis. Using its own MiXCR run on the 5' RACE reads, TCRdb lists one record per CDR3 protein. The sample yields about 250,000 distinct CDR3 sequences, around 32% seen once. Sequenced input: blood, either unsorted or a sorted T cell fraction (not recorded which). The receptors derive from a male donor with ankylosing spondylitis or in good health (not recorded which).

The V call is TRBV20-1, the J call TRBJ2-3; D remains ambiguous. The germline V and J ends were trimmed by 5 bases and 0 bases, with 9 bases remaining between them. The CDR3 runs to 13 residues. Germline V gene sequence: CDR1 DFQATT, CDR2 SNEGSKA (reference sequence). In DNA form, the CDR3 reads TGCAGTGCTCGGGCTGTTAGCACAGATACGCAGTATTTT. It codes for CSARAVSTDTQYF.

This clonotype was picked up many times. The chain joins TRBV20-1 to TRBJ2-5; TRBD2 matches 11 bases. This CDR3 contains 17 residues. Trimming at V came to 1 base and at J to 5 bases, leaving 12 bases not matched to a gene. Germline lookup yields CDR1 DFQATT and CDR2 SNEGSKA (reference sequence). The DNA for the CDR3 is TGCAGTGCTAGAGGCAGTAGCGGGGGGGCGGAGGGGGAGACCCAGTACTTC. This codes for CSARGSSGGAEGETQYF.

J is TRBJ2-5 and V is TRBV20-1; 9 bases fit TRBD2. The V segment lost 2 bases and the J segment 6 bases; nucleotides outside the gene matches: 7. The CDR3 is 14 residues long. Germline V gene lookup returns CDR1 DFQATT and CDR2 SNEGSKA (reference sequence). CDR3 sequence: CSARTAGGLQTQYF. CDR3 coding DNA: TGCAGTGCTAGAACGGCGGGGGGGCTTCAGACCCAGTACTTC.

This clonotype occurred a few times. The chain has TRBV20-1 and TRBJ2-2; the D gene is possibly TRBD2 (6 bases). The CDR3 extends over 16 amino acids. V was trimmed by 0 bases and J by 6 bases, leaving 17 bases between them. Looked up from germline, CDR1 is DFQATT and CDR2 is SNEGSKA (reference sequence). CDR3 in amino acids: CSARDPTSPRAGELFF. The CDR3, as DNA: TGCAGTGCTAGAGATCCCACTAGCCCGCGCGCCGGGGAGCTGTTTTTT.

This clonotype was counted a few times. The chain is built from TRBV12-3 or TRBV12-4 and TRBJ1-2, with 8 bases matching TRBD1. V shed 4 bases, J shed 7 bases, and the junction held 5 bases outside the gene matches. The CDR3 covers 13 residues. This chain's CDR3 is CASSSGQAIGYTF. CDR3 coding DNA: TGTGCCAGCAGTTCGGGACAGGCCATTGGCTACACCTTC.

This clonotype came up a few times. V gene TRBV20-1 combines with J gene TRBJ2-1, with D tentatively TRBD1 or TRBD2 (5 bases each). The V end lost 3 bases, the J end lost 0 bases, and 12 bases lay between the germline ends. The CDR3 loop spans 15 amino acids. Germline CDR1 is DFQATT and CDR2 is SNEGSKA (reference sequence). The CDR3 reads CSARRVRGSYNEQFF. In DNA form, the CDR3 reads TGCAGTGCTAGGAGGGTTAGGGGCTCCTACAATGAGCAGTTCTTC.

This clonotype turned up a few times. The V and J genes are TRBV20-1 and TRBJ2-1, with 8 bases that match TRBD2. The CDR3 is 13 amino acids. The J segment lost 7 bases and the V segment lost 3 bases, leaving 5 bases of the junction unmatched. From germline, CDR1 is DFQATT and CDR2 SNEGSKA (reference sequence). The CDR3 loop reads CSASGGASNEQFF. CDR3 sequence (DNA): TGCAGTGCTAGCGGGGGGGCCTCAAATGAGCAGTTCTTC.

This clonotype was found a few times. This chain links TRBV20-1 with TRBJ2-7; no firm D call. Per the germline V gene, CDR1 is DFQATT and CDR2 is SNEGSKA (reference sequence). V was pared by 6 bases and J by 3 bases, with 12 bases between. CDR3 length: 12 residues. CDR3 amino acids: CSAPVQIYEQYF. CDR3 DNA sequence: TGCAGTGCCCCGGTGCAGATCTACGAGCAGTACTTC.

The sample holds a few counts of this clonotype. The chain is built from TRBV6-1 and TRBJ2-3; 7 positions agree with TRBD1. The germline V gene encodes CDR1 MNHNS and CDR2 SASEGT. The CDR3 totals 15 residues. V was pared by 10 bases and J by 0 bases, with 10 bases of the junction left unmatched. The CDR3, as DNA: TGTGCCACACGGGACAGTTTGACTAGCACAGATACGCAGTATTTT. It is translated as CATRDSLTSTDTQYF.

V gene TRBV18 combines with J gene TRBJ2-5, with TRBD1 identical over 8 bases. The CDR3 contains 14 residues. CDR1 KGHSH and CDR2 LQKENI come from the germline V gene. The junction had 4 bases not matched to a gene; V was cut back by 4 bases and J by 3 bases. CDR3 sequence: CASSLDREEETQYF. The CDR3 DNA follows: TGTGCCAGCTCACTGGACAGGGAGGAAGAGACCCAGTACTTC.

This chain connects TRBV12-3 or TRBV12-4 to TRBJ1-2; TRBD1 matches 9 bases. V gave up 6 bases and J gave up 3 bases; unmatched junction bases: 5. The CDR3 extends over 14 amino acids. CDR3 in DNA: TGTGCCAGCAGAGGGGACAGGGATGACTATGGCTACACCTTC. Translating it yields CASRGDRDDYGYTF.

This clonotype showed up just a few times. This sequence joins TRBV15 and TRBJ2-7; D is uncertain. Germline V gene data show CDR1 as LNHNV and CDR2 as YYDKDF (reference sequence). There are 13 residues in the CDR3. V lost 1 base and J 3 bases, leaving 7 bases between the germline ends. CDR3 in DNA: TGTGCCACCAGCAGAGCTACCGGCTACGAGCAGTACTTC. This encodes CATSRATGYEQYF.

This clonotype was observed a few times. The chain couples TRBV5-6 to TRBJ2-3; D tentatively fits TRBD1 or TRBD2 (6 bases each). Trimming shortened V by 0 bases and J by 2 bases, and 13 bases separated the two germline ends. Germline CDR1 and CDR2: SGHDT and YYEEEE. This CDR3 is built from 16 residues. The CDR3 DNA reads as TGTGCCAGCAGCTTGGTTGGGGGGCTAAACACAGATACGCAGTATTTT. Amino acid sequence: CASSLVGGLNTDTQYF.

This clonotype was seen more than once but under ten times. The rearrangement links TRBV20-1 to TRBJ2-7; a weak D match, TRBD1 (6 bases). The ends were cut back, 3 bases at V and 5 bases at J, with 14 bases in the middle. Germline assignment: CDR1 DFQATT and CDR2 SNEGSKA (reference sequence). The CDR3 consists of 13 residues. CDR3 coding DNA: TGCAGTGCTAGCTTGGGGGCGAACCACGAGCAGTACTTC. This sequence encodes CSASLGANHEQYF.

The gene calls are TRBV10-3 and TRBJ2-7; TRBD1 aligns across 7 bases. The CDR3 is 14 amino acids. V was clipped by 4 bases and J by 2 bases; unmatched bases: 5. Germline V gives CDR1 ENHRY, CDR2 SYGVKD. CDR3 nucleotides: TGTGCCATCAGTGCGGGACAGCAAACCTACGAGCAGTACTTC. It specifies CAISAGQQTYEQYF.

The J gene is TRBJ2-7, the V gene TRBV6-5; the D is unclear. V was clipped by 2 bases and J by 7 bases, with 15 bases between them. This CDR3 comprises 14 residues. In germline, CDR1 is MNHEY, CDR2 SVGAGI. CDR3 in DNA: TGTGCCAGCAGTTACGGGCAATTGTCGGCGGAGCAGTACTTC. Residues: CASSYGQLSAEQYF.

The chain has TRBV15 and TRBJ1-4; 7 bases are a match to TRBD1. CDR3 length: 15 amino acids. V was pared by 2 bases and J by 8 bases, with 8 bases of the junction left unmatched. Germline V CDR1 and CDR2: LNHNV, YYDKDF (reference sequence). The CDR3 loop reads CATSRTGDVGEKLFF. CDR3 DNA: TGTGCCACCAGCAGAACAGGGGACGTTGGGGAAAAACTGTTTTTT.

The DNA of the CDR3 is TGCAGTGCCTTCCAGGGACAGGGAACAGATACGCAGTATTTT. Translated, it gives CSAFQGQGTDTQYF. The V gene is TRBV20-1, the J gene TRBJ2-3; 9 nucleotides match TRBD1. Germline values: CDR1 DFQATT, CDR2 SNEGSKA (reference sequence). This CDR3 spans 14 amino acids. Trimming removed 6 bases from V and 3 bases from J; junction bases left unmatched: 7.

This clonotype appeared a few times. This chain joins TRBV20-1 and TRBJ1-6; D not resolved. CDR3 length: 16 amino acids. Trimming took off 0 bases at V and 4 bases at J, with 13 bases between the two ends. Germline assignment: CDR1 DFQATT and CDR2 SNEGSKA (reference sequence). CDR3 sequence: CSARDIDGPYNSPLHF. The CDR3 DNA reads TGCAGTGCTAGAGATATCGACGGCCCATATAATTCACCCCTCCACTTT.

A few counts support this clonotype. The chain joins TRBV12-3 or TRBV12-4 to TRBJ2-5, with a possible D match to TRBD2 (6 bases). CDR3 length: 14 amino acids. Trimming stripped 6 bases from V and 1 base from J, with 12 bases between. The CDR3 DNA reads as TGTGCCAGCAGGGTAGCGGCTGCCCAAGAGACCCAGTACTTC. Residues: CASRVAAAQETQYF.

This clonotype was found a few times. CDR3 in amino acids: CASSLGTEPNEKLFF. The CDR3 nucleotides read TGTGCCAGCAGCCTGGGGACAGAACCGAATGAAAAACTGTTTTTT. The V and J genes are TRBV5-5 and TRBJ1-4; 7 bases fit TRBD1. Germline V lookup: CDR1 SGHKS, CDR2 YYEKEE (reference sequence). The V gene end was trimmed by 4 bases and the J gene end by 5 bases; junction bases not matched to a gene: 8. There are 15 residues in the CDR3.